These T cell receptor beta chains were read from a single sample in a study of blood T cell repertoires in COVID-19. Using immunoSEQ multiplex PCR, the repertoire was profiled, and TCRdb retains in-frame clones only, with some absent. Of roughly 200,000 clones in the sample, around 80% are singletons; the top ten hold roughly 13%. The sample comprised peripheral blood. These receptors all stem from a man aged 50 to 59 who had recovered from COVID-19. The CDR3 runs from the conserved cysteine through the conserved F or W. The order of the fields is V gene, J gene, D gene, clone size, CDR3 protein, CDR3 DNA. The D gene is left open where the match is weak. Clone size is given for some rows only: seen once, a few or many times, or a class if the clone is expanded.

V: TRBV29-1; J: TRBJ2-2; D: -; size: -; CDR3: CSVVNEATNTGELFF; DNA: TGCAGCGTTGTTAATGAGGCCACGAACACCGGGGAGCTGTTTTTT
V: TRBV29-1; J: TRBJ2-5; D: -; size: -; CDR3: CSVDRGGGGKTQYF; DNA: TGCAGCGTTGACCGTGGGGGAGGGGGAAAGACCCAGTACTTC
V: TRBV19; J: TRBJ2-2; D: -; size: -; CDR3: CASTPTGPNTGELFF; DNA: TGTGCCAGTACCCCGACAGGACCGAACACCGGGGAGCTGTTTTTT
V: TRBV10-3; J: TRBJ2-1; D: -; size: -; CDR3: CAISESGTMGRNEQFF; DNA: TGTGCCATCAGTGAGTCCGGGACAATGGGCAGGAATGAGCAGTTCTTC
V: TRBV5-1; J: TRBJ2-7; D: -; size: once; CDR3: CASSFAEYSYEQYF; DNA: TGCGCCAGCAGCTTTGCTGAGTATTCCTACGAGCAGTACTTC
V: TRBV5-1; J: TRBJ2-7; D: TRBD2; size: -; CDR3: CASSPLAGADEQYF; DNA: TGCGCCAGCAGCCCGCTAGCGGGAGCGGACGAGCAGTACTTC
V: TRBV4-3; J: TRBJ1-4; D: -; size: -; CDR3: CASSPWGQGREKLFF; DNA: TGCGCCAGCAGCCCCTGGGGGCAGGGGCGTGAAAAACTGTTTTTT
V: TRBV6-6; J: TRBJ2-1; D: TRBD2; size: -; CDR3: CASSYSASGNYNEQFF; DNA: TGTGCCAGCAGTTACTCGGCTAGCGGGAACTACAATGAGCAGTTCTTC
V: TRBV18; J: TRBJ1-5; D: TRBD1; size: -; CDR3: CASSPDRVGQPQHF; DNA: TGTGCCAGCTCACCTGACAGGGTAGGTCAGCCCCAGCATTTT
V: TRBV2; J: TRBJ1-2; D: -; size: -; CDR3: CASSEDRDSFYTF; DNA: TGTGCCAGCAGTGAAGACAGGGATTCATTCTACACCTTC
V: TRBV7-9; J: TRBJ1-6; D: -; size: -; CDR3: CASMGGRVGSYNSPLHF; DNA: TGTGCCAGCATGGGGGGGCGCGTCGGAAGCTATAATTCACCCCTCCACTTT
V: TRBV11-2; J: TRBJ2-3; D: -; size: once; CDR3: CASSLEPGSGTDTQYF; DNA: TGTGCCAGCAGCTTAGAGCCCGGGAGCGGCACAGATACGCAGTATTTT
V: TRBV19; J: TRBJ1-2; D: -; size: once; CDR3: CASSSAAKLNYGYTF; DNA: TGTGCCAGTAGTAGCGCGGCCAAGCTTAACTATGGCTACACCTTC
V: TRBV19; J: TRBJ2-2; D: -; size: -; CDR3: CASSPSRRARDTGELFF; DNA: TGTGCCAGTAGTCCCTCCCGCAGGGCACGGGACACCGGGGAGCTGTTTTTT
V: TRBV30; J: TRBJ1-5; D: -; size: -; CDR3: CAWSPQGNQPQHF; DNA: TGTGCCTGGAGTCCCCAGGGGAATCAGCCCCAGCATTTT
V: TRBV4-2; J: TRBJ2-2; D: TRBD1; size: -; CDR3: CASSQVQGDTGELFF; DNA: TGTGCCAGCAGCCAAGTACAGGGGGATACCGGGGAGCTGTTTTTT
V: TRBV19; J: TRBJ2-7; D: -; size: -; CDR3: CASSIGQPSYEQYF; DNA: TGTGCCAGTAGTATAGGACAGCCTTCCTACGAGCAGTACTTC
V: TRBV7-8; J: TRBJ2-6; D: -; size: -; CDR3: CASSFGSGANVLTF; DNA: TGTGCCAGCAGCTTCGGCTCTGGGGCCAACGTCCTGACTTTC
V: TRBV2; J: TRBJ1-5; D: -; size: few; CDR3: CASSEGPNQPQHF; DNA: TGTGCCAGCAGTGAGGGCCCGAATCAGCCCCAGCATTTT
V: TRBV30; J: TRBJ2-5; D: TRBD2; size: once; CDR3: CAWSLRTSGEETQYF; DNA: TGTGCCTGGAGTCTAAGGACTAGCGGGGAAGAGACCCAGTACTTC
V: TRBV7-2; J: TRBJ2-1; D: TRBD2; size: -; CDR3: CASSFLPRLAEYNEQFF; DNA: TGTGCCAGCAGCTTCCTGCCCCGACTAGCGGAGTACAATGAGCAGTTCTTC